These 13 T cell receptor beta chains were sequenced from one sample in a study of T cell responses to AZD1222 COVID-19 vaccine. The assay was immunoSEQ multiplex PCR, and TCRdb's table has in-frame clones only and misses some. The sample carries some 64,000 clones, 76% recorded once. This sample comprised peripheral blood, obtained on day 0 of AZD1222 vaccination. These receptors were collected from an adult in good health.

This clone has a handful of counts. The chain joins TRBV9 to TRBJ2-1; 14 nucleotides agree with TRBD2. Germline V gene lookup returns CDR1 SGDLS and CDR2 YYNGEE. With V trimmed by 4 bases and J by 10 bases, 10 bases remained unmatched. CDR3 length: 16 residues. Here the CDR3 DNA reads TGTGCCAGCAGCCCGCCGGGACTAGCGGGGGTCGAAGAGCAGTTCTTC. This gives the protein CASSPPGLAGVEEQFF.

V gene TRBV5-4 combines with J gene TRBJ1-4; D is unclear. The CDR3 length is 14 residues. The V and J ends lost 5 bases and 1 base respectively, with 9 bases between them. Germline V CDR1 and CDR2: SGHNT, YYREEE (reference sequence). CDR3 amino acids: CASRPDLTNEKLFF. DNA for the CDR3: TGTGCCAGCAGGCCAGACTTAACTAATGAAAAACTGTTTTTT.

This clone has a single count. The chain is built from TRBV5-4 and TRBJ2-1; D gene uncertain. CDR3 size: 12 residues. Trimming shortened V by 4 bases and J by 4 bases, and 6 bases separated the two germline ends. Per germline, CDR1 SGHNT and CDR2 YYREEE (reference sequence). CDR3 bases: TGTGCCAGCAGCCTACAGTACAATGAGCAGTTCTTC. Its protein is CASSLQYNEQFF.

This chain links TRBV7-6 with TRBJ1-4, with a possible D match to TRBD1 (5 bases). There are 15 residues in the CDR3. From germline, CDR1 is SGHVS and CDR2 FNYEAQ. V was shortened by 0 bases and J by 8 bases, with 13 bases between the two germline ends. CDR3 in DNA: TGTGCCAGCAGCTTAGCGCCAGGGCCCGGGGAAAAACTGTTTTTT. Protein: CASSLAPGPGEKLFF.

This clone was observed once. The chain has TRBV6-5 and TRBJ1-2; the match to TRBD1 covers 7 bases. The germline V gene has CDR1 MNHEY and CDR2 SVGAGI. Germline trimming cut 6 bases from V and 8 bases from J; bases unmatched to any gene: 12. The CDR3 is 14 residues long. The CDR3 is CASREGAGMDGYTF. For the CDR3, the DNA is TGTGCCAGCAGGGAGGGGGCAGGGATGGACGGCTACACCTTC.

The gene calls are TRBV9 and TRBJ1-3, with no clear D. Trimming stripped 3 bases from V and 0 bases from J, with 10 bases between. The V gene's germline CDR1 is SGDLS and CDR2 YYNGEE. The CDR3 runs to 15 residues. The CDR3 bases are TGTGCCAGCAGCGCCCGGCTCTACTCTGGAAACACCATATATTTT. Translating gives CASSARLYSGNTIYF.

The V and J genes are TRBV5-8 and TRBJ2-3, with D perhaps matching TRBD1 (6 bases). Trimming left V 4 bases short and J 4 bases short, with 13 bases between. Germline CDR1 reads SGHTS; CDR2 reads YDEGEE. The CDR3 contains 14 residues. The CDR3 protein is CASSMDSLPDTQYF. DNA for the CDR3: TGTGCCAGCAGCATGGACAGCCTCCCAGATACGCAGTATTTT.

The chain has TRBV7-9 and TRBJ1-4, with 10 positions matching TRBD1. V shed 5 bases, J shed 7 bases, and the junction held 10 bases outside the gene matches. CDR3 size: 16 residues. CDR1 and CDR2 from the germline V gene are SEHNR and FQNEAQ (reference sequence). As DNA, the CDR3 is TGTGCCAGCAGCAAAATCGCGGGACAGGGGTTTGAAAAACTGTTTTTT. Translation: CASSKIAGQGFEKLFF.

The genes are TRBV7-9 and TRBJ2-3; no clear D gene. The V end was cut by 2 bases, the J end by 2 bases, with 8 bases between. Germline CDR1 SEHNR, CDR2 FQNEAQ (reference sequence). This CDR3 has 14 amino acids. The CDR3 loop reads CASSLSLDTDTQYF. Here the CDR3 DNA reads TGTGCCAGCAGCTTAAGCCTAGACACAGATACGCAGTATTTT.

The chain links TRBV7-8 to TRBJ1-1; D unclear. V lost 5 bases and J 0 bases, leaving 10 bases between the germline ends. Germline values: CDR1 SGHVS, CDR2 FQNEAQ. This CDR3 contains 14 residues. The CDR3: CASSPSKVNTEAFF. CDR3 in DNA: TGTGCCAGCAGCCCCTCGAAGGTGAACACTGAAGCTTTCTTT.

The J gene is TRBJ2-3, the V gene TRBV3-1 (or the pseudogene TRBV3-2); 7 bases line up with TRBD2. CDR1 and CDR2 (germline): LGHDT, YNNKEL (reference sequence). The CDR3 consists of 15 residues. V lost 4 bases to trimming and J lost 2 bases; unmatched junction nucleotides: 6. The CDR3 region is CASSRAGTNTDTQYF. For the CDR3, the DNA is TGTGCCAGCAGCCGGGCCGGGACTAACACAGATACGCAGTATTTT.

The chain combines TRBV12-3 or TRBV12-4 with TRBJ1-5; D is undetermined. The CDR3 length is 13 residues. V lost 6 bases, J lost 1 base, and 7 bases lay in between. As DNA, the CDR3 is TGTGCCAGCAGGGTAGGCAGCAATCAGCCCCAGCATTTT. This sequence encodes CASRVGSNQPQHF.

This sequence joins TRBV5-1 and TRBJ1-2; possibly TRBD1 for D (5 bases). CDR3 length: 13 amino acids. V was clipped by 4 bases and J by 7 bases, with 14 bases between them. The germline V gene encodes CDR1 SGHRS and CDR2 YFSETQ. The CDR3 DNA is TGCGCCAGCAGCCTAGGACCCCAGGGTGGCTACACCTTC. Encoded protein: CASSLGPQGGYTF.